This T cell receptor (beta chain) is from a study of CD8+CD57+ T cells in acquired aplastic anemia. General observations from the study: Between patients and controls, roughly 29 CD8+ CDR3 sequences were found in common.

TCR beta VDJ and CDR3 profiles were obtained from a genomic DNA template. TCRdb passed the reads through MiXCR, listing each CDR3 protein once. The table lists under 350,000 distinct CDR3 sequences, 50% to 65% of them singletons, with roughly 1.2% in the top ten. This clonotype occurred a few times. The target antigen is unknown. CDR1 is DFQATT, CDR2 SNEGSKA, per germline (reference sequence). Trimming took 6 bases from V and 4 from J; bases not matched to a gene: 7. This CDR3 is built from 14 residues. Patients chosen for sequencing had shown CD8+CD57+ cell expansion by flow cytometry. The diagnosis in all patients was severe acquired aplastic anemia.

This rearrangement joins TRBV20-1 to TRBJ2-3, with 10 bases matching TRBD2. The specimen was sorted CD4+, CD8+, or CD8+CD57+ T cells (not recorded which) from PBMCs. The sequence derives from a human donor with aplastic anemia. CDR3 sequence reads: CSASSGRAADTQYF. For the CDR3, the DNA is TGCAGTGCATCGAGCGGGAGGGCCGCAGATACGCAGTATTTT.